One sample yielded the 8 T cell receptor beta chains listed below, sequenced in a study of shared clonotypes between healthy human individuals. Some clones are missing from TCRdb's copy, which holds only in-frame ones; the method was immunoSEQ multiplex PCR. This sample has roughly 2.5 million clones, with around nine tenths found just once. The material sequenced was naive CD4+ T cells sorted from blood. Subset: CD45RA+ positively selected. The receptor source for this set is a man younger than 30 in good health.

The chain joins TRBV12-5 to TRBJ2-7; possibly TRBD1 for D (6 bases). Between the trimmed V and J ends, which lost 6 bases and 3 bases, there was a span of 9 bases. Germline values: CDR1 LGHNT, CDR2 FRNRAP. This CDR3 is built from 12 residues. The CDR3 sequence is CASGSDSYEQYF. Written as DNA, the CDR3 is TGTGCTAGTGGCTCGGACAGCTACGAGCAGTACTTC.

The chain recombines TRBV7-6 with TRBJ2-2, with 10 bases fitting TRBD1. Trimming cost V 5 bases and J 6 bases; bases outside gene matches: 6. Germline V gene sequence: CDR1 SGHVS, CDR2 FNYEAQ. This CDR3 region has 15 residues. The CDR3 loop reads CASSGQGEVAGELFF. CDR3 sequence (DNA): TGTGCCAGCAGCGGACAGGGGGAAGTGGCCGGGGAGCTGTTTTTT.

V and J are TRBV28 and TRBJ1-1; no reliable D call. CDR3 size: 15 residues. The V gene's germline CDR1 is MDHEN and CDR2 SYDVKM. The germline V and J ends were trimmed by 3 bases and 1 base, with 12 bases remaining between them. This CDR3 is CASSFTRSGNTEAFF. The CDR3 nucleotides are TGTGCCAGCAGTTTTACGCGCTCCGGGAACACTGAAGCTTTCTTT. Looking up the rest from reference TRBV28 and TRBJ1-1 gives the full variable domain: DVKVTQSSRYLVKRTGEKVFLECVQDMDHENMFWYRQDPGLGLRLIYFSYDVKMKEKGDIPEGYSVSREKKERFSLILESASTNQTSMYLCASSFTRSGNTEAFFGQGTRLTVV.

The V and J genes are TRBV5-4 and TRBJ2-1; TRBD1 agrees at 8 bases. J lost 4 bases, V lost 0 bases, and 12 bases had no gene match. Germline V gene lookup returns CDR1 SGHNT and CDR2 YYREEE (reference sequence). The CDR3 runs 18 residues. CDR3 protein: CASSLARSGRGRYNEQFF. As DNA, the CDR3 is TGTGCCAGCAGCTTGGCCCGGTCGGGCAGGGGGCGTTACAATGAGCAGTTCTTC.

The chain carries TRBV6-1 and TRBJ1-4; D is unclear. Germline-derived CDR1 and CDR2 are MNHNS and SASEGT. Trimming cost V 4 bases and J 7 bases, with 16 bases left between them. CDR3 length: 15 amino acids. The CDR3 DNA reads as TGTGCCAGCAGTGGGGCCGGGTCCACCCTTGAAAAACTGTTTTTT. Protein sequence: CASSGAGSTLEKLFF.

The chain carries TRBV2 and TRBJ2-3; D gene unclear. Trimming left V 8 bases short and J 2 bases short, with 11 bases between. Germline V gene lookup returns CDR1 SNHLY and CDR2 FYNNEI. There are 13 residues in the CDR3. The CDR3 loop is CASRPRSTDTQYF. For the CDR3, the DNA is TGTGCCAGCCGACCACGTTCCACAGATACGCAGTATTTT.

In the case of this clone: This same CDR3 is encoded by further DNA sequences in the sample. CDR3 nucleotides: TGTGCCAGCTCACCACCTTTGCAAGAGACCCAGTACTTC. It encodes CASSPPLQETQYF. The V and J genes are TRBV18 and TRBJ2-5; D unclear. With 0 bases removed from V and 2 bases from J, the gap between germline ends came to 4 bases. CDR1 is KGHSH, CDR2 LQKENI, per germline. This CDR3 contains 13 residues.

A single count supports this clone. The chain recombines TRBV28 with TRBJ2-3; 7 bases map to TRBD1. This CDR3 contains 14 residues. With 6 bases clipped from V and 3 bases from J, the junction kept 6 bases outside the gene matches. The germline gives CDR1 MDHEN, CDR2 SYDVKM. The CDR3 sequence is CASSPGQITDTQYF. The CDR3 DNA reads as TGTGCCAGCAGCCCGGGACAGATTACAGATACGCAGTATTTT.